This TCR beta chain was obtained from a study of CD8+CD57+ T cells in acquired aplastic anemia. Genomic DNA provided the template from which TCR beta VDJ and CDR3 profiles were obtained. MiXCR, run by TCRdb on the reads, gives a single entry per CDR3 protein. Of around 200,000 distinct CDR3 sequences detected, under 55% appear once; the ten largest clones hold over 7.5%. Whole-study results and caveats: Overlap between patients and controls comprised about 30 CD8+ CDR3 sequences.

By flow cytometry, patients selected for sequencing had shown an expansion of CD8+CD57+ cells. The blood sampling took place in patients who had so far received no therapy. Germline-derived CDR1 and CDR2 are SGHTA and FQGNSA. V gave up 2 bases and J gave up 3 bases, with 11 bases separating them. The CDR3 loop spans 14 amino acids. Many counts were recorded for this clonotype. As yet, its antigen is unknown. The chain couples TRBV7-2 to TRBJ2-7; no firm D call. The sample consisted of sorted CD4+, CD8+, or CD8+CD57+ T cells (not recorded which) from PBMCs. The sequence was collected from a human donor with aplastic anemia. CDR3 sequence reads: CASSLSSNRYEQYF. Here the CDR3 DNA reads TGTGCCAGCAGCTTAAGTTCGAATCGCTACGAGCAGTACTTC.